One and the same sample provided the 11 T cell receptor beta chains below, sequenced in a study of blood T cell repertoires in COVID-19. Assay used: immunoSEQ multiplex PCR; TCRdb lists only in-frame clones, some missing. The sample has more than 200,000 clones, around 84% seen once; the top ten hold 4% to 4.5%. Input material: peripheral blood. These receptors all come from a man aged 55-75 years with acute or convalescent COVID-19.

The CDR3 DNA follows: TGTGCCAGCAGTGACCCACAGGTGAGCTCCTACAATGAGCAGTTCTTC. It yields the protein CASSDPQVSSYNEQFF. This chain joins TRBV2 and TRBJ2-1; D might be TRBD1 (5 bases). Germline V gives CDR1 SNHLY, CDR2 FYNNEI. Between the trimmed V and J ends, which lost 3 bases and 0 bases, there was a span of 12 bases. The CDR3 consists of 16 residues.

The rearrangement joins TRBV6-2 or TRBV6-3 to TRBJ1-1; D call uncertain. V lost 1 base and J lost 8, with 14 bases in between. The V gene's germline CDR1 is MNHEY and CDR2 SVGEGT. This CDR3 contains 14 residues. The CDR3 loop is CASSYWAGSLEAFF. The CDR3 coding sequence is TGTGCCAGCAGTTACTGGGCCGGTTCGTTGGAAGCTTTCTTT.

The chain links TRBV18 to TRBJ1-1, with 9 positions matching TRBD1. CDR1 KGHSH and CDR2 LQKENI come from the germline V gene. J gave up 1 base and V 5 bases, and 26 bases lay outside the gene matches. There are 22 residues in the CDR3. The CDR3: CASSSLSLTGGRSTSTNTEAFF. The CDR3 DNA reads TGTGCCAGCTCATCCCTTTCCCTGACAGGGGGTCGTTCTACCTCTACGAACACTGAAGCTTTCTTT.

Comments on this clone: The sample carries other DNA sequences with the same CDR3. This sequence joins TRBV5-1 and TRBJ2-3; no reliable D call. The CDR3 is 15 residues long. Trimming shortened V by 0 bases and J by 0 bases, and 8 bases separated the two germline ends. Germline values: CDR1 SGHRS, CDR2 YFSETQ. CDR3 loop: CASSLALQSTDTQYF. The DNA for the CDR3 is TGCGCCAGCAGCTTGGCATTGCAGAGCACAGATACGCAGTATTTT.

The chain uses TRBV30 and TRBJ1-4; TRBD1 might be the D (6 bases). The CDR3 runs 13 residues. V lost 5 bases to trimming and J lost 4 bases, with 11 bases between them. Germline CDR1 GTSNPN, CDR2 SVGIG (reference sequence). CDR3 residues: CAWDRTSNEKLFF. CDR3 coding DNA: TGTGCCTGGGACAGGACTAGTAATGAAAAACTGTTTTTT.

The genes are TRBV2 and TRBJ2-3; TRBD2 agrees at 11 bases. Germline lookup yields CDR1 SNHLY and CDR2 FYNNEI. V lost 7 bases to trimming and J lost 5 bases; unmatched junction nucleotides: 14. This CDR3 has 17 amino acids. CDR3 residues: CASNIGLAGGLGDTQYF. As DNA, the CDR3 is TGTGCCAGCAATATCGGCTTAGCGGGAGGGCTTGGAGATACGCAGTATTTT.

CDR3 loop: CASGPGLAGTGELFF. CDR3 DNA: TGTGCTAGTGGCCCGGGACTAGCGGGCACCGGGGAGCTGTTTTTT. This chain joins TRBV12-5 and TRBJ2-2; 12 nucleotides agree with TRBD2. The CDR3 is 15 amino acids. Germline-derived CDR1 and CDR2 are LGHNT and FRNRAP. V lost 6 bases to trimming and J lost 4 bases; unmatched junction nucleotides: 3.

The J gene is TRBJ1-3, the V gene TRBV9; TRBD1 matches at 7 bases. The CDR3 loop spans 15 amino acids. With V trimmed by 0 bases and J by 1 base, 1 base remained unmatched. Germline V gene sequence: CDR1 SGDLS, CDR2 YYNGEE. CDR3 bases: TGTGCCAGCAGCGTAGAGACAGGGTCTGGAAACACCATATATTTT. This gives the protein CASSVETGSGNTIYF.

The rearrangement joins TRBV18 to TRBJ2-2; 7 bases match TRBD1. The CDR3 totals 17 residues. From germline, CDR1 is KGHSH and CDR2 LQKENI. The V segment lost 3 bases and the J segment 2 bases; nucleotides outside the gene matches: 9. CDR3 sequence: CASSPPRGFRNTGELFF. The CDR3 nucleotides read TGTGCCAGCTCACCTCCCAGGGGGTTCAGAAACACCGGGGAGCTGTTTTTT. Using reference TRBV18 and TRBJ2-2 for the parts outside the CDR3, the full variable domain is NAGVMQNPRHLVRRRGQEARLRCSPMKGHSHVYWYRQLPEEGLKFMVYLQKENIIDESGMPKERFSAEFPKEGPSILRIQQVVRGDSAAYFCASSPPRGFRNTGELFFGEGSRLTVL.

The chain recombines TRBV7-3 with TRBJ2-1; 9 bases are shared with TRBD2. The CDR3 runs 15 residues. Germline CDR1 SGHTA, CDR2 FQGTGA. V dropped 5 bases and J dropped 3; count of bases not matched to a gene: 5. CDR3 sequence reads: CASSRGRAIYNEQFF. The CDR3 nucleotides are TGTGCCAGCAGCCGCGGGAGGGCCATCTACAATGAGCAGTTCTTC.

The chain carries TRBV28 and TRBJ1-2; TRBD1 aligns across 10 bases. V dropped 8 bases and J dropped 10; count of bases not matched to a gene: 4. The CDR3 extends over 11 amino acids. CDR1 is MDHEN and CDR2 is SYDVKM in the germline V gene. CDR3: CASAGTGVYTF. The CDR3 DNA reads TGTGCCAGCGCCGGGACAGGGGTCTACACCTTC.